The TCR beta chain under discussion was sequenced for a study of a mutant IDH1 vaccine in newly diagnosed glioma. The wider study: Vaccinations, eight in total, occurred in weeks 1, 3, 5, 7, 11, 15, 19, 23. Patients were pretreated with radiotherapy, temozolomide, or both, mostly both. Study-wide results and limits: Top-clonotype changes in peripheral T cells seemed unrelated to pseudoprogression. The occurrence of vaccine-induced immune responses was seen in roughly 93% of patients.

Trimming removed 1 base at V and 0 bases at J, with 10 bases between. The CDR3 consists of 17 residues. Germline assignment: CDR1 ENHRY and CDR2 SYGVKD. TCRdb keeps only in-frame clones here, not all; method: immunoSEQ multiplex PCR. The sample consists of about 120,000 clones, roughly 88% of them appearing once. Remarks on this clone: Its antigen is as yet unknown.

Time point in this sample: week 11, during vaccination. Every vaccination contained 300 ug of the mutant IDH1 20-mer peptide and was paired with topical imiquimod. The rearrangement links TRBV10-3 to TRBJ1-6; the D gene is possibly TRBD1 (6 bases). The sequence derives from a woman in her fifties or sixties with glioma. The source was PBMCs, collected from a glioma patient whose treatment included an IDH1 peptide vaccine. This CDR3 reads CAISEWGDISYNSPLHF. DNA of the CDR3: TGTGCCATCAGTGAGTGGGGGGACATCTCCTATAATTCACCCCTCCACTTT.